Given below is one TCR beta chain in context. Its antigen is undetermined. The data were taken from a study of post-analysis software for immune sequencing data. Study-level results: Higher frequency in patients than in controls was seen for a handful of TRBV segments, with TRBV5-6, TRBV5-1 and TRBV20-1 among them.

From germline, CDR1 is DFQATT and CDR2 SNEGSKA (reference sequence). The V segment lost 4 bases and the J segment 7 bases; nucleotides outside the gene matches: 12. The CDR3 consists of 15 residues. Unique molecular identifiers were built into the TCR beta cDNA libraries. In TCRdb, the PCR reads were re-called with MiXCR into one record per CDR3 protein. The table has 750,000 to 950,000 distinct CDR3 sequences, 53% seen once. This sequence joins TRBV20-1 and TRBJ2-7; 11 nucleotides match TRBD2. This TCR was recovered from a girl aged 5 to 17 with multiple sclerosis. The sample consisted of blood. DNA for the CDR3: TGCAGTGCTAAAACTAGCGGGAGCTCCTACAATGAGCAGTACTTC. Translated: CSAKTSGSSYNEQYF.